This TCR beta chain derives from a study of metastatic and nonmetastatic thyroid tumors. The wider study: It was across blood and tumor or nodule tissue from malignant and benign thyroid patients that repertoires were compared. Notes on the study in general: Significantly higher TCR beta diversity was reportedly seen in malignant thyroid tumors than benign nodules, in blood and tumor.

Per the original data handling: Clinicopathological groups supplied CDR3 differences that were used to build a distant-metastasis classifier for papillary thyroid cancer. TCRdb recomputed clones from the PCR reads via MiXCR. TCRdb's processing, not the study's, gives the V and J calls here. The sample has 20,000 to 30,000 clones; 15% to 20% are singletons. CDR1 is ENHRY, CDR2 SYGVKD, per germline. V lost 2 bases to trimming and J lost 1 base, with 9 bases between them. The CDR3 is made up of 15 amino acids. This clone was counted a few times. Its matching antigen is unknown. No patient had received any treatment before thyroid surgery.

The TCR sequence derives from a male donor with papillary thyroid cancer or a benign thyroid nodule (not recorded which). Some clones in this sample may be carry-over from other donors' samples. The sample comprised blood. The V gene is TRBV10-3, the J gene TRBJ1-5; a possible D gene is TRBD1 (6 bases). The CDR3 region has the DNA TGTGCCATCAGTGAGCCAGGGGTGAGCAATCAGCCCCAGCATTTT. Encoded protein: CAISEPGVSNQPQHF.